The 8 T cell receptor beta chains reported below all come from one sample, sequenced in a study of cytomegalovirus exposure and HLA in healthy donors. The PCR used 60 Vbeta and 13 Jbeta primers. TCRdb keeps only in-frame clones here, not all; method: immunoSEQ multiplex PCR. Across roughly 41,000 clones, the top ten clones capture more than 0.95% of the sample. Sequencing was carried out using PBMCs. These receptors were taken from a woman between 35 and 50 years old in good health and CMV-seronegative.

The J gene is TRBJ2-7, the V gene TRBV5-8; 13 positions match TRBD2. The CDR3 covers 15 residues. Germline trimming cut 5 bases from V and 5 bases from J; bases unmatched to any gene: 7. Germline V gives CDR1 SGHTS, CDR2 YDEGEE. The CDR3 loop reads CASSYGTSGTDEQYF. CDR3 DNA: TGTGCCAGCAGTTACGGGACTAGCGGGACCGACGAGCAGTACTTC. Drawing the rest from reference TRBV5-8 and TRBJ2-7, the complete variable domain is EAGVTQSPTHLIKTRGQQATLRCSPISGHTSVYWYQQALGLGLQFLLWYDEGEERNRGNFPPRFSGRQFPNYSSELNVNALELEDSALYLCASSYGTSGTDEQYFGPGTRLTVT.

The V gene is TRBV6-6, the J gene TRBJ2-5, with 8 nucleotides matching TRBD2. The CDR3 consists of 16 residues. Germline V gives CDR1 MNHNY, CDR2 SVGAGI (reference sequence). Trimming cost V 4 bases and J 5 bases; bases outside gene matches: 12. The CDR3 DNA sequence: TGTGCCAGCAGTTTCCTTATAGCGGGATTAGGGGAGACCCAGTACTTC. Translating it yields CASSFLIAGLGETQYF.

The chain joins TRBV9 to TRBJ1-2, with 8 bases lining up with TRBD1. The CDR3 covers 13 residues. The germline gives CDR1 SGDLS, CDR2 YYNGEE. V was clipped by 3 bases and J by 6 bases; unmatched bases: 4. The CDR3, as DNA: TGTGCCAGCAGCGACCCGGACAGGGATGGCTACACCTTC. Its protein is CASSDPDRDGYTF.

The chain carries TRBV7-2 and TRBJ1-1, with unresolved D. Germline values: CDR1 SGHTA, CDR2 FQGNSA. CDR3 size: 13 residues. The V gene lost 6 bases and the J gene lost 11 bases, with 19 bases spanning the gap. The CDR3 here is CASSLSPAEDAFF. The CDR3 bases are TGTGCCAGCAGTCTTAGTCCCGCGGAAGATGCTTTCTTT.

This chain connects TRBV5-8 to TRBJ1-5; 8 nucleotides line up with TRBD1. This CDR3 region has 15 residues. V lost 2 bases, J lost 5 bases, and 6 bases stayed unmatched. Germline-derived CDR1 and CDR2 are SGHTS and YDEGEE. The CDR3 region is CASSLTGGTHQPQHF. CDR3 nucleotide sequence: TGTGCCAGCAGCTTAACAGGGGGAACGCATCAGCCCCAGCATTTT.

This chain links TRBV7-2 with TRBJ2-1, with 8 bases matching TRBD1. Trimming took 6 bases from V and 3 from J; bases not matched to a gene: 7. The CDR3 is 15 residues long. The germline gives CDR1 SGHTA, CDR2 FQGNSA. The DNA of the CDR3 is TGTGCCAGCAGATCGGGCAGGGGGCTCTACAATGAGCAGTTCTTC. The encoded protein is CASRSGRGLYNEQFF.

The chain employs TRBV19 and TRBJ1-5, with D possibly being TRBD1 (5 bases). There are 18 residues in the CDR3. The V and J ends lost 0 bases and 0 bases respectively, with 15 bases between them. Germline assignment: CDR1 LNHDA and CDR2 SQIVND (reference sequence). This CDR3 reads CASSIEGLQGYSNQPQHF. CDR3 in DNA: TGTGCCAGTAGTATAGAGGGACTGCAGGGCTATAGCAATCAGCCCCAGCATTTT.

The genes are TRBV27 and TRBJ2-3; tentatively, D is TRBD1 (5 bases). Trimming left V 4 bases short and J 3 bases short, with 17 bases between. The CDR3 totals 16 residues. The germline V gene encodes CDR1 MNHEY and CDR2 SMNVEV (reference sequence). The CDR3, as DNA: TGTGCCAGCAGTTATAAGGGCCGAAGACAGACAGATACGCAGTATTTT. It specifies CASSYKGRRQTDTQYF.